What follows is one T cell receptor beta chain and its context. Its target is unknown. At one end, the junction sequence differs from germline, possibly due to a read error. These data come from a study of cytomegalovirus exposure and HLA in healthy donors. Regarding the study as a whole: Association with HLA alleles at 0.05 false discovery rate was found for some 18,000 TCR beta sequences in a later analysis. Fewer N-insertions than the approximately 680-donor mean were reportedly shown by an Asian-associated ancestry cluster in a later analysis.

Both 60 Vbeta primers and 13 Jbeta primers went into the PCR. Profiling relied on immunoSEQ multiplex PCR, and the TCRdb table lists in-frame clones only, not all of them. The sample consists of more than 85,000 clones, 79% of them appearing once. Germline V gives CDR1 SNHLY, CDR2 FYNNEI. The CDR3 runs 11 residues. The clonotype originates from a young man in good health and CMV-seropositive. The chain carries TRBV2 and TRBJ2-7; the D is unclear. The source material was PBMCs. The CDR3 loop reads CASSDGYGPDF. CDR3 sequence (DNA): TGTGCCAGCAGTGATGGTTACGGTCCGGACTTC.